This T cell receptor beta chain was identified in a study of T cells expressing NK-cell markers. In the study overall: The authors derived TCR beta repertoires from sorted CD3+CD56+NKG2C+, CD3+CD56+NKG2C- and CD3+CD56-NKG2C+ T cells. In the group of eight sequenced donors, seven were HCMV-seropositive and one was seronegative. The study, taken as a whole, reports: Expanded clones of NKG2C+ T cells had an unclear HCMV specificity. For about six donors, the dominant NKG2C+ clonotypes made up roughly 1.0-7.5% of their CD8+ T cells.

Per the germline V gene, CDR1 is DFQATT and CDR2 is SNEGSKA (reference sequence). There are 15 residues in the CDR3. A word on this clonotype: Its specificity is unknown.

TCRdb derives one entry per CDR3 protein from the 5' RACE reads, leaving out DNA. The data show 150,000 or so distinct CDR3 sequences, and the top ten clones hold 37%. This TCR derives from a woman between 45 and 60 years old in good health. The sample comprised blood T cells: a sorted CD56 or NKG2C T cell subset, CD4+ or CD8+ T cells, or bulk PBMC T cells (not recorded which). This rearrangement joins TRBV20-1 to TRBJ1-2; with no DNA, the TCRdb D assignment of TRBD1 cannot be verified. CDR3 loop: CSARDPRERDYGYTF.